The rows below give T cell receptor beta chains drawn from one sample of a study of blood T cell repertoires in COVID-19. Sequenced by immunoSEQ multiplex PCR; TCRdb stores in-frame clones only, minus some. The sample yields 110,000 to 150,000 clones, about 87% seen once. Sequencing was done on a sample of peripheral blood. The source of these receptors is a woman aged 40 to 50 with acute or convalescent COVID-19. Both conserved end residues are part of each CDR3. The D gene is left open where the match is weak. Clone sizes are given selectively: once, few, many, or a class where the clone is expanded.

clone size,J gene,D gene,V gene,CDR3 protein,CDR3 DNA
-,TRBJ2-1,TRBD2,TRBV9,CASSGSGSFSYNEQFF,TGTGCCAGCAGCGGTAGCGGGAGCTTCTCCTACAATGAGCAGTTCTTC
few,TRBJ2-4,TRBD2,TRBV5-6,CASSLPSGNIQYF,TGTGCCAGCAGCTTGCCTAGCGGGAACATTCAGTACTTC
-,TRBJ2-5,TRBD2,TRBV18,CASSPIQGAGGQETQYF,TGTGCCAGCTCACCCATCCAAGGAGCGGGGGGCCAAGAGACCCAGTACTTC
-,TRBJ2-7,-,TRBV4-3,CASSQEISYEQYF,TGCGCCAGCAGCCAGGAGATCTCCTACGAGCAGTACTTC
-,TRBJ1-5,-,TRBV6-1,CASSESWTVDQPQHF,TGTGCCAGCAGTGAAAGTTGGACAGTCGATCAGCCCCAGCATTTT
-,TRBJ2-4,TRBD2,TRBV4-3,CASSHWGGENIQYF,TGCGCCAGCAGCCATTGGGGGGGAGAAAACATTCAGTACTTC
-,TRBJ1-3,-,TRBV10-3,CAISLSGNTIYF,TGTGCCATCAGCCTTTCTGGAAACACCATATATTTT
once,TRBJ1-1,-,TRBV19,CASSILRGRTEAFF,TGTGCCAGTAGTATCCTGCGGGGTCGAACTGAAGCTTTCTTT
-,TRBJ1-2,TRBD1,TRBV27,CASSLGQGYGYTF,TGTGCCAGCAGTCTCGGACAGGGTTATGGCTACACCTTC
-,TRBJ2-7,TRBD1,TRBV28,CASSPGQGRGSYEQYF,TGTGCCAGCAGTCCGGGACAGGGAAGGGGGTCCTACGAGCAGTACTTC
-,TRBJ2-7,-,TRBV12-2,CASRFLQATYEQYF,TGTGCAAGTCGCTTTTTGCAGGCAACGTACGAGCAGTACTTC
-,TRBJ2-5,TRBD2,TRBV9,CASSPGLADPTDAETQYF,TGTGCCAGCAGCCCCGGACTAGCGGACCCTACCGATGCAGAGACCCAGTACTTC
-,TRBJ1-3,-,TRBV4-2,CASSQDHGGARGNTIYF,TGTGCCAGCAGCCAAGATCACGGGGGGGCAAGGGGAAACACCATATATTTT
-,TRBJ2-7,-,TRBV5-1,CASSPMTLSYEQYF,TGCGCCAGCAGCCCCATGACTCTCTCCTACGAGCAGTACTTC
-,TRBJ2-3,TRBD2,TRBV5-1,CASSESSGSTDTQYF,TGCGCCAGCAGCGAATCTAGCGGTAGCACAGATACGCAGTATTTT
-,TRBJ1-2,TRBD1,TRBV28,CASRPTGGDGYTF,TGTGCCAGCAGACCGACAGGGGGCGATGGCTACACCTTC
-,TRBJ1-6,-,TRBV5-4,CASSRDGSSYNSPLHF,TGTGCCAGCAGCAGGGACGGGAGCTCCTATAATTCACCCCTCCACTTT
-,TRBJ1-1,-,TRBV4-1,CASSRPTGLTNTEAFF,TGCGCCAGCAGCCGCCCCACGGGACTCACGAACACTGAAGCTTTCTTT
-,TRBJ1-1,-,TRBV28,CASSLTGPNTEAFF,TGTGCCAGCAGTTTGACAGGACCGAACACTGAAGCTTTCTTT
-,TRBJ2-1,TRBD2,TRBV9,CASSVETSGRFNEQFF,TGTGCCAGCAGCGTAGAGACTAGCGGTCGATTCAATGAGCAGTTCTTC
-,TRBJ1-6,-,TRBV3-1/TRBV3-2,CASSQENSNSPLHF,TGTGCCAGCAGCCAAGAAAACAGTAATTCACCCCTCCACTTT
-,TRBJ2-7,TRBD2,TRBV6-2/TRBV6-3,CASSYSIGREVAYEQYF,TGTGCCAGCAGTTACTCGATAGGGCGGGAGGTCGCCTACGAGCAGTACTTC
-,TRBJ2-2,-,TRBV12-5,CAVKPGANTGELFF,TGTGCTGTTAAGCCGGGAGCCAACACCGGGGAGCTGTTTTTT
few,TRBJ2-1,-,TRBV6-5,CASTPRRGEGQFF,TGTGCCAGCACCCCAAGGAGGGGGGAGGGGCAGTTCTTC
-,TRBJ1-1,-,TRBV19,CASSMAGRAFF,TGTGCCAGTAGTATGGCGGGACGTGCTTTCTTT
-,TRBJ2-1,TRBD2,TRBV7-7,CASSLGLAGGPYNEQFF,TGTGCTAGCAGCTTAGGGCTAGCGGGAGGGCCGTACAATGAGCAGTTCTTC
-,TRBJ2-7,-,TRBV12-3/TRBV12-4,CASSLVPVYEQYF,TGTGCCAGCAGTTTAGTGCCGGTTTACGAGCAGTACTTC
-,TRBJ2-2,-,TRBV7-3,CASSKTWNTGELFF,TGTGCCAGCAGCAAAACATGGAACACCGGGGAGCTGTTTTTT
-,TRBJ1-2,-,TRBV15,CATSRDYEESGYTF,TGTGCCACCAGCAGAGATTACGAGGAGTCGGGCTACACCTTC
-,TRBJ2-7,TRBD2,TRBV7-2,CASSLAFLAGAYEQYF,TGTGCCAGCAGCTTAGCTTTTCTAGCGGGTGCCTACGAGCAGTACTTC
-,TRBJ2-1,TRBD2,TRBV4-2,CASSQGGLAGVGEQFF,TGTGCCAGCAGCCAAGGGGGCCTAGCGGGAGTCGGGGAGCAGTTCTTC
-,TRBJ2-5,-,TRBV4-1,CASSSPGIKETQYF,TGCGCCAGCAGCTCTCCGGGGATTAAGGAGACCCAGTACTTC
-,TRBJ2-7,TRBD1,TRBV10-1,CASSGGQPYEQYF,TGCGCCAGCAGTGGGGGACAGCCCTACGAGCAGTACTTC
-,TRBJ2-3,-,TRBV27,CASSVQGDTQYF,TGTGCCAGCAGCGTTCAGGGAGATACGCAGTATTTT
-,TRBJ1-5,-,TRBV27,CASRSRVIPNQPQHF,TGTGCCAGCAGGAGCAGGGTAATCCCAAATCAGCCCCAGCATTTT
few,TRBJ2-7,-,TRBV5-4,CASSQGSSYEQYF,TGTGCCAGCAGCCAGGGGAGCTCCTACGAGCAGTACTTC
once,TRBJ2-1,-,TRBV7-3,CASSLTLGGGRGDEQFF,TGTGCCAGCAGCTTAACCCTGGGCGGGGGCCGGGGGGATGAGCAGTTCTTC
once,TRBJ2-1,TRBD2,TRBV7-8,CASSSRTSGGSNEQFF,TGTGCCAGCAGCTCCCGGACTAGCGGGGGGTCCAATGAGCAGTTCTTC
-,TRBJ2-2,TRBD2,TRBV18,CASSPSGGAMGPGELFF,TGTGCCAGCTCACCCTCCGGGGGGGCGATGGGCCCCGGGGAGCTGTTTTTT
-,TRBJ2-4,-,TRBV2,CASRVEAANIQYF,TGTGCCAGCCGCGTAGAAGCTGCAAACATTCAGTACTTC
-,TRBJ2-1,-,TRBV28,CASSSPAHFSYNEQFF,TGTGCCAGCAGTTCCCCCGCCCACTTCTCCTACAATGAGCAGTTCTTC
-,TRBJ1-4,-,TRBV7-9,CASSPRQATNEKLFF,TGTGCCAGCAGCCCTAGACAGGCAACTAATGAAAAACTGTTTTTT
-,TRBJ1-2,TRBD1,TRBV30,CAWSRQGVSGAYGYTF,TGTGCCTGGAGTCGCCAGGGGGTATCAGGGGCCTATGGCTACACCTTC
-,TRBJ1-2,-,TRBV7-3,CASSAGIGYGYTF,TGTGCCAGCAGCGCAGGGATTGGCTATGGCTACACCTTC
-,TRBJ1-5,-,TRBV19,CASSMGQGYQPQHF,TGTGCCAGTAGTATGGGGCAGGGGTATCAGCCCCAGCATTTT
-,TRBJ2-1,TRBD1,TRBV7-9,CASGRGLSSYNEQFF,TGTGCCAGCGGAAGGGGGCTAAGCTCCTACAATGAGCAGTTCTTC
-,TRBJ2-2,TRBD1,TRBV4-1,CASSLWDQGAGELFF,TGCGCCAGCAGCCTATGGGACCAGGGGGCCGGGGAGCTGTTTTTT
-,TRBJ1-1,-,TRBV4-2,CASSQGGEAEAFF,TGTGCCAGCAGCCAAGGGGGCGAAGCGGAAGCTTTCTTT
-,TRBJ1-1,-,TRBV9,CASSVVMAGNTEAFF,TGTGCCAGCAGCGTAGTAATGGCGGGGAACACTGAAGCTTTCTTT
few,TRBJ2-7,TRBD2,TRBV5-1,CASTGTSAYEQYF,TGCGCCAGCACCGGGACTAGCGCCTACGAGCAGTACTTC
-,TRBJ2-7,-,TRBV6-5,CASRSLPQGTYEQYF,TGTGCCAGCAGGAGCCTCCCGCAGGGAACCTACGAGCAGTACTTC
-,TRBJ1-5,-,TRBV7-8,CASSLVAANQPQHF,TGTGCCAGCAGCTTAGTTGCAGCGAATCAGCCCCAGCATTTT
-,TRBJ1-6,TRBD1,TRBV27,CASSIDRVLDSPLHF,TGTGCCAGCAGTATCGACAGGGTCTTGGATTCACCCCTCCACTTT